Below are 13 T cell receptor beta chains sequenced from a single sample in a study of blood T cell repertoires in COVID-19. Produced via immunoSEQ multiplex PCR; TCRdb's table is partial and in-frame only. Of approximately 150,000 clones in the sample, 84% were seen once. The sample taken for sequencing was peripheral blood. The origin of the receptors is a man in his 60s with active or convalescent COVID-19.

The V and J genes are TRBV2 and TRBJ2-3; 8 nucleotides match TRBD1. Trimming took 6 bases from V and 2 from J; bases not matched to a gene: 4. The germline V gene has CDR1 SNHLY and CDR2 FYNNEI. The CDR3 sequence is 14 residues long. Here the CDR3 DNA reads TGTGCCAGCAGCCGGGACAGGATCACAGATACGCAGTATTTT. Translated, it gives CASSRDRITDTQYF.

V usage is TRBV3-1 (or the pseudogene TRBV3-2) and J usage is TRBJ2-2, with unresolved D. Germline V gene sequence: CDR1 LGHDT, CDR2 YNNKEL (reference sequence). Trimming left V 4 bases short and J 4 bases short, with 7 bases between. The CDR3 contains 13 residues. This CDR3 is CASSPLGTGELFF. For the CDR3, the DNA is TGTGCCAGCAGCCCCCTCGGCACCGGGGAGCTGTTTTTT.

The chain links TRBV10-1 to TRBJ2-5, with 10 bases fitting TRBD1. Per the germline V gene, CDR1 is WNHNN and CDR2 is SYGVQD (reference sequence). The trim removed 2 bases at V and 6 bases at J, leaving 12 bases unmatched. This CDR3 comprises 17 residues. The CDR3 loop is CASSEGPGQGSLQTQYF. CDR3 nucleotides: TGCGCCAGCAGTGAGGGTCCGGGACAGGGGTCGTTGCAGACCCAGTACTTC.

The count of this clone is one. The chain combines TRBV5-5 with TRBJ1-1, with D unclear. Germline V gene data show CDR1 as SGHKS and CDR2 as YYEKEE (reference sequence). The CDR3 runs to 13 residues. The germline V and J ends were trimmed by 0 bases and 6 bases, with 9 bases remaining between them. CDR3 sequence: CASSLDSRSEAFF. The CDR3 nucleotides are TGTGCCAGCAGCTTGGATTCCCGTTCTGAAGCTTTCTTT.

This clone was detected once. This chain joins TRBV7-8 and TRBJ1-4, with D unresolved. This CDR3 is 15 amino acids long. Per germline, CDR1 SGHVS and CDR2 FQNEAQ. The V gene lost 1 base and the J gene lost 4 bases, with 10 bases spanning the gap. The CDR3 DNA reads TGTGCCAGCAGCTTAGGTGGCAGCGTTAATGAAAAACTGTTTTTT. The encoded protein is CASSLGGSVNEKLFF.

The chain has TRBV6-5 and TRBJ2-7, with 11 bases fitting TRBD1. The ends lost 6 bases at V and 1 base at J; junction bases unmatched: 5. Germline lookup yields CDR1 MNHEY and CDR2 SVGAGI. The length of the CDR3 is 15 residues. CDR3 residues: CASSRGQGASYEQYV. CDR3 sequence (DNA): TGTGCCAGCAGCCGCGGACAGGGGGCATCCTACGAGCAGTACGTC.

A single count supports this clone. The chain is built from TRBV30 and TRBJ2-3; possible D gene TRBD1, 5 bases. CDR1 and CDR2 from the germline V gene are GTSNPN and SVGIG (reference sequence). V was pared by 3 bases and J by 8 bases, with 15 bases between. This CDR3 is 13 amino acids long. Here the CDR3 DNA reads TGTGCCTGGAGAGCAGGGTTTTTCGTTACGCAGTATTTT. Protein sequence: CAWRAGFFVTQYF.

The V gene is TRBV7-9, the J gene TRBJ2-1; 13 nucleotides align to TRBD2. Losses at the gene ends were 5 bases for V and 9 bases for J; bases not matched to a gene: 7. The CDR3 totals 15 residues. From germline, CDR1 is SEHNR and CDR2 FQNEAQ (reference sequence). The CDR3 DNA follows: TGTGCCAGCAGCGTTACTAGCGGGGGGGCCATTGAGCAGTTCTTC. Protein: CASSVTSGGAIEQFF.

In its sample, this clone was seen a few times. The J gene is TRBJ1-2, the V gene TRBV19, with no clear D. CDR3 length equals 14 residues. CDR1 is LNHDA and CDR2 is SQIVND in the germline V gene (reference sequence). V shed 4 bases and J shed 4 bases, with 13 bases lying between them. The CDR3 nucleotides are TGTGCCAGTAGTACTAACCTGGTTTCCTATGGCTACACCTTC. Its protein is CASSTNLVSYGYTF.

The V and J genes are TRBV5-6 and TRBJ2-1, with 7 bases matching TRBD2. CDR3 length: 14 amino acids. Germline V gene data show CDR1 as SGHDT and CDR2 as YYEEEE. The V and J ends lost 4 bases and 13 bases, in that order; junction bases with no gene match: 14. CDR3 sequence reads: CASSMAGESLAQFF. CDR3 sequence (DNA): TGTGCCAGCAGCATGGCGGGAGAATCCCTCGCACAGTTCTTC.

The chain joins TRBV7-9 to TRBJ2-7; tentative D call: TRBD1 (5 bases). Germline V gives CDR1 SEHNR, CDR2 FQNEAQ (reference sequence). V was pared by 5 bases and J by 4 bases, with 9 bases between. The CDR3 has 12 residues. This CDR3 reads CASSKQGYEQYV. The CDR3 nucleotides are TGTGCCAGCAGCAAGCAGGGATACGAGCAGTACGTC.

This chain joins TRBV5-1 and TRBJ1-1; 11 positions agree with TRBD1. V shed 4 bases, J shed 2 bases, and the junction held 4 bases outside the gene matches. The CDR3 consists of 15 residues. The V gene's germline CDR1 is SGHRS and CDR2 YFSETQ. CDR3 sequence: CASSPDRGLNTEAFF. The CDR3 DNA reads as TGCGCCAGCAGCCCGGACAGGGGGCTTAACACTGAAGCTTTCTTT.

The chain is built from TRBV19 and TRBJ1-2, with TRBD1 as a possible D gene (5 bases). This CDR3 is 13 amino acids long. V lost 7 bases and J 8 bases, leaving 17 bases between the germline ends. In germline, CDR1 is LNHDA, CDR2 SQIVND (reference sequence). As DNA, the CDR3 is TGTGCCAGTATGTCCGGGACTGCAGTCGGCTACACCTTC. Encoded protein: CASMSGTAVGYTF.